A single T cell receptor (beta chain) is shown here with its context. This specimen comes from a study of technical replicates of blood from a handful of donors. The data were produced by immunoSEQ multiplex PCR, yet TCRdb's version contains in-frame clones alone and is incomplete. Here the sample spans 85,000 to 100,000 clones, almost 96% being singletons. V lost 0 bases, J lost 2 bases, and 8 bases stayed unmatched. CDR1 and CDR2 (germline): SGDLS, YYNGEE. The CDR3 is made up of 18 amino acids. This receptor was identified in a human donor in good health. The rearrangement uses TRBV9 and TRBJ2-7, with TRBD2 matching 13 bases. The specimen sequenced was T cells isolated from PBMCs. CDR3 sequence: CASSVDGGLAGIAYEQYF. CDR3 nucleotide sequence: TGTGCCAGCAGCGTAGACGGGGGACTAGCGGGGATAGCCTACGAGCAGTACTTC.